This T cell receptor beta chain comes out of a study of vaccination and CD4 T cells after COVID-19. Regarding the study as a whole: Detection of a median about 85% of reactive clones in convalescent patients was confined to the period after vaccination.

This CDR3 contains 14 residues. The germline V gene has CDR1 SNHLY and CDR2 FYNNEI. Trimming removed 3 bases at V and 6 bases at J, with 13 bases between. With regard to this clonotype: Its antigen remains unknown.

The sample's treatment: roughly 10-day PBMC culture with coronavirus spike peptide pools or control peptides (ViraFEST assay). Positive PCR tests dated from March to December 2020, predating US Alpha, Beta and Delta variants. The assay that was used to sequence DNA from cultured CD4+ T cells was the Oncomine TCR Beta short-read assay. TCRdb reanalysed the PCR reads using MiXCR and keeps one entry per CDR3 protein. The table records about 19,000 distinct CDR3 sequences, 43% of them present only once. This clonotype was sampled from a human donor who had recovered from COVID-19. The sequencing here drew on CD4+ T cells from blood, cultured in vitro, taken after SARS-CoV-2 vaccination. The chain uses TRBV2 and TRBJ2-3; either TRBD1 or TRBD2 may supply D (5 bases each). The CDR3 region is CASSDIRGRDTQYF. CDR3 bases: TGTGCCAGCAGTGATATCCGGGGCCGCGATACGCAGTATTTT.